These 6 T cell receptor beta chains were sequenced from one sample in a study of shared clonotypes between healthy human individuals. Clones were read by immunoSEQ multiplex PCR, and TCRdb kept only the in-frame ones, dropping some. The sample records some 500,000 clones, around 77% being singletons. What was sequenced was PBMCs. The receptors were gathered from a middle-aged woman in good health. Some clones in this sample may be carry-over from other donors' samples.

CDR3 bases: TGTGCTAGTGCCCGGGGACAGGTTCAAGAGACCCAGTACTTC. This codes for CASARGQVQETQYF. The chain recombines TRBV12-5 with TRBJ2-5; 8 nucleotides match TRBD1. With V trimmed by 7 bases and J by 2 bases, 6 bases remained unmatched. Looked up from germline, CDR1 is LGHNT and CDR2 is FRNRAP. The CDR3 contains 14 residues.

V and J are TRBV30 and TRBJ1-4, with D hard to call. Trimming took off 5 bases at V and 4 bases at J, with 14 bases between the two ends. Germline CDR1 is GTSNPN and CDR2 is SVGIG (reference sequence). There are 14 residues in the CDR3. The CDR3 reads CAWGTSSINEKLFF. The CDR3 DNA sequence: TGTGCCTGGGGAACATCCAGCATTAATGAAAAACTGTTTTTT.

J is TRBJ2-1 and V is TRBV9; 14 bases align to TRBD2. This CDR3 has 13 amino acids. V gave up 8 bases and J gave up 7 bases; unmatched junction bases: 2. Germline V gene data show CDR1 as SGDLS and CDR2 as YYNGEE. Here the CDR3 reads CASGTSGSNEQFF. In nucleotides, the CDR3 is TGTGCCAGTGGGACTAGCGGGAGTAATGAGCAGTTCTTC.

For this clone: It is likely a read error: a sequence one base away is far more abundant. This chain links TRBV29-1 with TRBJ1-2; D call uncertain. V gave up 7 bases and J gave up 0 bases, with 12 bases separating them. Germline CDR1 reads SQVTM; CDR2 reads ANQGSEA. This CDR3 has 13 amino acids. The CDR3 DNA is TGCAGCGCATACAGACGAACTAACTATGGCTACACCTTC. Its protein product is CSAYRRTNYGYTF.

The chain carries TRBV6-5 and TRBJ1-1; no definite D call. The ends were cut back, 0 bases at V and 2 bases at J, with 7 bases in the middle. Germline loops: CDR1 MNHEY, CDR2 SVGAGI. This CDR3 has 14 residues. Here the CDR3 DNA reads TGTGCCAGCAGTTACTCCCATCCAAACACTGAAGCTTTCTTT. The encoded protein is CASSYSHPNTEAFF.

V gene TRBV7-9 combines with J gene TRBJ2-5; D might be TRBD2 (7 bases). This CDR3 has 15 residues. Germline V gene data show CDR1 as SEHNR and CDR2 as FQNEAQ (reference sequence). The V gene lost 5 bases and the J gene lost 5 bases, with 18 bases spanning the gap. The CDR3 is CASSPRGGDEETQYF. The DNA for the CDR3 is TGTGCCAGCAGCCCTAGGGGGGGCGACGAGGAGACCCAGTACTTC. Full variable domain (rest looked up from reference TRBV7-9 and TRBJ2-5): DTGVSQNPRHKITKRGQNVTFRCDPISEHNRLYWYRQTLGQGPEFLTYFQNEAQLEKSRLLSDRFSAERPKGSFSTLEIQRTEQGDSAMYLCASSPRGGDEETQYFGPGTRLLVL.